The source of this T cell receptor beta chain is a study of Graves' ophthalmopathy and Graves' hyperthyroidism. In this sample, this clonotype turned up many times. Its antigen is unknown. For repertoire sequencing, the TCR beta CDR3 regions were amplified from RNA transcripts. Amplification began with first-round RT-PCR using HTBI primers, then second-round multiplex PCR was performed. MiXCR was run by TCRdb on the multiplex PCR reads, yielding one entry per CDR3 protein. The table records 900,000 to 1,200,000 distinct CDR3 sequences, 35% to 40% of them present only once. The hyperthyroidism patients, aged 18 to 65, had been newly diagnosed, with under 2 months' duration. The germline gives CDR1 DFQATT, CDR2 SNEGSKA (reference sequence). Trimming removed 4 bases from V and 7 bases from J, with 19 bases in between. There are 14 residues in the CDR3. Study-wide results and limits: Sensitivity of approximately 88% and specificity of around 80% were achieved when a 13-signature model separated ophthalmopathy from stable hyperthyroidism. Most thyroid clonotypes with frequency above 0.001 were detected in blood too.

The receptor comes from an adult man with Graves' hyperthyroidism. The sample was peripheral blood or thyroid tissue (not recorded which). This chain connects TRBV20-1 to TRBJ1-1, with a weak D call TRBD1 (6 bases). The CDR3 nucleotides are TGCAGTGCTATCCCGCCCCAGGGGATGAGTGAAGCTTTCTTT. Protein: CSAIPPQGMSEAFF.